This T cell receptor (beta chain) came from a study of T cell changes during pregnancy in multiple sclerosis. In germline, CDR1 is SGHTA, CDR2 FQGNSA. The CDR3 totals 17 residues. Trimming took 3 bases from V and 0 from J; bases not matched to a gene: 8. The data were produced by immunoSEQ multiplex PCR, yet TCRdb's version contains in-frame clones alone and is incomplete. Altogether about 60,000 clones are present, 92% being singletons, with the ten largest covering about 2.5%. The J gene is TRBJ2-3, the V gene TRBV7-2, with 8 bases that match TRBD2. This receptor was identified in a female donor with multiple sclerosis, enrolled in a pregnancy study. Here the sequenced sample was peripheral blood, taken in the first trimester of pregnancy. DNA for the CDR3: TGTGCCAGCAGCTTTACAACTAGCGGCCTTAGCACAGATACGCAGTATTTT. Protein: CASSFTTSGLSTDTQYF.